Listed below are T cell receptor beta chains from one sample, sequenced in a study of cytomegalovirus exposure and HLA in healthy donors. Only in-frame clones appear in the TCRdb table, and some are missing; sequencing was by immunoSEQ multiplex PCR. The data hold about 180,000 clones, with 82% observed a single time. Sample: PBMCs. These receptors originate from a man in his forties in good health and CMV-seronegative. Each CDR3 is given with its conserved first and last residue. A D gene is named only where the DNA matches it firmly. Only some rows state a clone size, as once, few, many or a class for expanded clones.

CDR3aa: CASSFTDTQYF
CDR3nt: TGTGCCAGCAGCTTCACAGATACGCAGTATTTT
j_gene: TRBJ2-3
v_gene: TRBV2
abundance: -
d_gene: -

CDR3aa: CASRPGQLNTEAFF
CDR3nt: TGTGCCAGTAGGCCGGGACAGCTGAACACTGAAGCTTTCTTT
j_gene: TRBJ1-1
v_gene: TRBV19
abundance: once
d_gene: TRBD1

CDR3aa: CASSLGGPSSAYEQYF
CDR3nt: TGCGCCAGCAGCTTGGGAGGCCCGTCCTCCGCCTACGAGCAGTACTTC
j_gene: TRBJ2-7
v_gene: TRBV5-1
abundance: -
d_gene: -

CDR3aa: CASRRTGDYEQYF
CDR3nt: TGTGCCAGTCGGCGGACAGGGGATTACGAGCAGTACTTC
j_gene: TRBJ2-7
v_gene: TRBV19
abundance: -
d_gene: TRBD1

CDR3aa: CASSLELPGQGIGSYNSPLHF
CDR3nt: TGTGCCAGTAGTCTTGAATTACCGGGACAGGGGATAGGATCCTATAATTCACCCCTCCACTTT
j_gene: TRBJ1-6
v_gene: TRBV19
abundance: -
d_gene: TRBD1

CDR3aa: CASSLGSGAANYGYTF
CDR3nt: TGTGCCAGCAGTTTAGGGTCAGGGGCAGCTAACTATGGCTACACCTTC
j_gene: TRBJ1-2
v_gene: TRBV28
abundance: -
d_gene: -

CDR3aa: CASSKRRQFTEAFF
CDR3nt: TGTGCCAGCAGCAAACGTCGACAGTTCACTGAAGCTTTCTTT
j_gene: TRBJ1-1
v_gene: TRBV11-2
abundance: -
d_gene: -

CDR3aa: CASSSTGTGQETQYF
CDR3nt: TGTGCCAGCAGTTCGACAGGGACAGGCCAAGAGACCCAGTACTTC
j_gene: TRBJ2-5
v_gene: TRBV28
abundance: -
d_gene: TRBD1

CDR3aa: CASSQQTGLGYTF
CDR3nt: TGTGCCAGCAGCCAACAAACAGGGCTGGGCTACACCTTC
j_gene: TRBJ1-2
v_gene: TRBV14
abundance: once
d_gene: -

CDR3aa: CASSPGLAGSFSTDTQYF
CDR3nt: TGTGCCAGCAGCCCTGGACTAGCGGGGTCGTTTAGCACAGATACGCAGTATTTT
j_gene: TRBJ2-3
v_gene: TRBV5-6
abundance: -
d_gene: TRBD2

CDR3aa: CSVEDWGGSSTDTQYF
CDR3nt: TGCAGCGTTGAAGATTGGGGCGGCAGTAGCACAGATACGCAGTATTTT
j_gene: TRBJ2-3
v_gene: TRBV29-1
abundance: -
d_gene: -

CDR3aa: CASSLNRGTTGGYTF
CDR3nt: TGTGCCAGCAGCTTGAACAGGGGCACCACTGGGGGCTACACCTTC
j_gene: TRBJ1-2
v_gene: TRBV11-2
abundance: -
d_gene: TRBD1

CDR3aa: CASSFGLAGRETQYF
CDR3nt: TGCGCCAGCAGCTTCGGACTAGCGGGGCGAGAGACCCAGTACTTC
j_gene: TRBJ2-5
v_gene: TRBV5-1
abundance: once
d_gene: TRBD2

CDR3aa: CASRKAPPDTQYF
CDR3nt: TGTGCCAGCAGAAAAGCCCCCCCAGATACGCAGTATTTT
j_gene: TRBJ2-3
v_gene: TRBV27
abundance: few
d_gene: -

CDR3aa: CASSPLRDRVMNTEAFF
CDR3nt: TGTGCCAGCTCACCCCTCCGAGACAGGGTCATGAACACTGAAGCTTTCTTT
j_gene: TRBJ1-1
v_gene: TRBV18
abundance: -
d_gene: TRBD1

CDR3aa: CASSPLSGGEAFF
CDR3nt: TGTGCCAGCAGTCCATTAAGTGGCGGTGAAGCTTTCTTT
j_gene: TRBJ1-1
v_gene: TRBV27
abundance: -
d_gene: -

CDR3aa: CASIVTGQETQYF
CDR3nt: TGTGCCAGCATCGTGACAGGGCAAGAGACCCAGTACTTC
j_gene: TRBJ2-5
v_gene: TRBV7-8
abundance: -
d_gene: TRBD1

CDR3aa: CASSLEGALQETQYF
CDR3nt: TGTGCCAGCAGCTTGGAGGGGGCGCTCCAAGAGACCCAGTACTTC
j_gene: TRBJ2-5
v_gene: TRBV7-8
abundance: -
d_gene: -